The 7 T cell receptor beta chains listed next were all sequenced from one sample in a study of blood T cell repertoires in COVID-19. Data came from immunoSEQ multiplex PCR; TCRdb stores just in-frame clones and leaves some out. The repertoire holds approximately 260,000 clones, with roughly 90% as singletons. The source material was peripheral blood. The source is a woman aged 60-70 years with COVID-19, enrolled during active disease.

This CDR3 reads CASSQGGFGNTEAFF. In DNA form, the CDR3 reads TGTGCCAGCAGCCAAGGGGGTTTTGGTAACACTGAAGCTTTCTTT. The chain has TRBV27 and TRBJ1-1; D is possibly TRBD1 (6 bases). Germline assignment: CDR1 MNHEY and CDR2 SMNVEV (reference sequence). V lost 6 bases to trimming and J lost 2 bases, with 16 bases between them. This CDR3 region has 15 residues.

The CDR3 nucleotides read TGTGCCAGCAGTTACCCCCAGGGAAGGGTGAGCACTGAAGCTTTCTTT. As protein: CASSYPQGRVSTEAFF. The chain combines TRBV6-2 or TRBV6-3 with TRBJ1-1; TRBD1 might be the D (5 bases). Trimming took off 2 bases at V and 4 bases at J, with 17 bases between the two ends. Germline V gene data show CDR1 as MNHEY and CDR2 as SVGEGT. The CDR3 has 16 residues.

This clone was detected only a few times. The chain has TRBV30 and TRBJ1-5; 8 positions match TRBD1. Looked up from germline, CDR1 is GTSNPN and CDR2 is SVGIG (reference sequence). This CDR3 contains 15 residues. V shed 3 bases and J 5 bases; nucleotides not matched to a gene: 9. The CDR3 reads CAWSEGTGLYQPQHF. In DNA, the CDR3 is TGTGCCTGGAGCGAAGGGACAGGCTTATATCAGCCCCAGCATTTT.

V usage is TRBV4-2 and J usage is TRBJ2-2; 8 nucleotides line up with TRBD1. The CDR3 extends over 15 amino acids. From germline, CDR1 is LGHNA and CDR2 YNFKEQ. V lost 5 bases and J lost 3; bases outside the gene matches: 5. The CDR3 loop reads CASSTDREDTGELFF. CDR3 DNA sequence: TGTGCCAGCAGCACGGACAGGGAGGACACCGGGGAGCTGTTTTTT.

This clone was counted once. V is TRBV5-4 and J is TRBJ1-2, with no clear D. Germline V CDR1 and CDR2: SGHNT, YYREEE (reference sequence). Trimming pared 4 bases from V and 2 bases from J, leaving 12 bases between. The CDR3 covers 14 residues. The CDR3 nucleotides read TGTGCCAGCAGCGCCCCGTCTCGGAACTATGGCTACACCTTC. It specifies CASSAPSRNYGYTF.

This chain uses TRBV7-3 with TRBJ2-2, with 7 nucleotides matching TRBD2. Per germline, CDR1 SGHTA and CDR2 FQGTGA. CDR3 size: 16 residues. After removal of 4 bases from V and 3 bases from J, the junction contained 8 bases not matched to a gene. The DNA of the CDR3 is TGTGCCAGCAGCTCCCGCGGGGGATACTACACCGGGGAGCTGTTTTTT. This sequence encodes CASSSRGGYYTGELFF.

This rearrangement joins TRBV11-2 to TRBJ2-2, with 7 positions matching TRBD1. The CDR3 consists of 18 residues. V was pared by 0 bases and J by 0 bases, with 7 bases of the junction left unmatched. In germline, CDR1 is SGHAT, CDR2 FQNNGV. Here the CDR3 reads CASSLEPWTGPNTGELFF. The CDR3 DNA reads as TGTGCCAGCAGCTTAGAGCCCTGGACAGGCCCGAACACCGGGGAGCTGTTTTTT.